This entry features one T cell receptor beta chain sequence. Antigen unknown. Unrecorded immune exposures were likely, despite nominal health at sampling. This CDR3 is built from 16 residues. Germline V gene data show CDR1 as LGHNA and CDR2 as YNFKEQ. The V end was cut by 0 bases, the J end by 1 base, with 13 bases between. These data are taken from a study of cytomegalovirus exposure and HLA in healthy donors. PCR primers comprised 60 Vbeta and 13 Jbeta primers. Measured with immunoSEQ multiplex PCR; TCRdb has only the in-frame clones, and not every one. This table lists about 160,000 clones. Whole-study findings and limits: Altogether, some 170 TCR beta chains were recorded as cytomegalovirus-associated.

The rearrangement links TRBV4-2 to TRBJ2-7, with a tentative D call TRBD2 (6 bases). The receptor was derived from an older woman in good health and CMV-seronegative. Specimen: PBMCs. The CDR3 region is CASSQDTSGDSYEQYF. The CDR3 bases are TGTGCCAGCAGCCAAGATACGTCGGGGGATTCCTACGAGCAGTACTTC.